A selection of T cell receptor beta chains follows, all from one sample in a study of blood T cell repertoires in COVID-19. TCRdb keeps only in-frame clones here, not all; method: immunoSEQ multiplex PCR. The sample records about 170,000 clones, 86% being singletons. Specimen: peripheral blood. The receptors were sampled from a woman in her fifties or sixties with COVID-19, enrolled during active disease. Each CDR3 is given with its conserved first and last residue. A D gene is named only where the DNA matches it firmly. The listing skips clone size in some rows; elsewhere it reads once, few, many or a size class.

>TRBD1|TRBJ1-1|TRBV19|-
CASRGTVERSEAFF
TGTGCCAGTAGGGGGACAGTGGAGAGGTCTGAAGCTTTCTTT
>TRBD2|TRBJ2-5|TRBV18|-
CASSPVGLAEKETQYF
TGTGCCAGCTCACCCGTGGGACTAGCAGAAAAAGAGACCCAGTACTTC
>-|TRBJ2-5|TRBV27|-
CASSPVRTRVETQYF
TGTGCCAGCAGTCCGGTACGAACCCGCGTGGAGACCCAGTACTTC
>TRBD1|TRBJ1-2|TRBV27|-
CASSLTTGNYGYTF
TGTGCCAGCAGTCTAACGACAGGGAACTATGGCTACACCTTC
>-|TRBJ1-5|TRBV9|-
CASSVEVGRGPQHF
TGTGCCAGCAGCGTAGAAGTGGGTCGGGGGCCCCAGCATTTT
>-|TRBJ2-5|TRBV29-1|once
CSVESRGGETQYF
TGCAGCGTTGAATCGAGGGGAGGCGAGACCCAGTACTTC
>-|TRBJ2-5|TRBV24-1|-
CATSDLGGTAQETQYF
TGTGCCACCAGTGATTTAGGGGGGACAGCACAAGAGACCCAGTACTTC
>-|TRBJ2-7|TRBV28|-
CASSFTGLSYEQYF
TGTGCCAGCAGTTTTACAGGGCTCTCCTACGAGCAGTACTTC
>-|TRBJ2-5|TRBV19|-
CASSIARGGPRETQYF
TGTGCCAGTAGTATAGCAAGGGGCGGCCCCCGTGAGACCCAGTACTTC
>-|TRBJ1-3|TRBV9|once
CASSVPGGNTIYF
TGTGCCAGCAGCGTACCGGGGGGAAACACCATATATTTT
>TRBD1|TRBJ2-4|TRBV4-2|-
CASSQATGGSSNIQYF
TGTGCCAGCAGCCAAGCGACAGGGGGATCTTCGAACATTCAGTACTTC
>TRBD1|TRBJ1-2|TRBV6-5|-
CASRTGGAGYTF
TGTGCCAGCAGGACAGGGGGCGCCGGCTACACCTTC
>-|TRBJ2-7|TRBV6-2/TRBV6-3|few
CASSYEEGTYEQYF
TGTGCCAGCAGTTACGAGGAGGGGACCTACGAGCAGTACTTC
>TRBD1|TRBJ1-5|TRBV27|-
CASSHLGGQGNQPQHF
TGTGCCAGCAGCCACCTGGGGGGACAGGGAAATCAGCCCCAGCATTTT
>TRBD1|TRBJ1-4|TRBV6-2/TRBV6-3|-
CASSWDRGEKLFF
TGTGCCAGCAGTTGGGACAGGGGCGAAAAACTGTTTTTT
>-|TRBJ1-2|TRBV7-2|-
CASSLNTGYTF
TGTGCCAGCAGCTTAAACACAGGGTACACCTTC
>-|TRBJ2-7|TRBV9|-
CASSVGWKRSYEQYF
TGTGCCAGCAGCGTAGGGTGGAAGAGGTCCTACGAGCAGTACTTC
>-|TRBJ2-1|TRBV5-1|-
CASSTGTPRQFF
TGCGCCAGCAGCACCGGGACACCCCGGCAGTTCTTC
>TRBD2|TRBJ2-5|TRBV7-2|-
CASSFQAGVETQYF
TGTGCCAGCAGCTTCCAGGCGGGGGTGGAGACCCAGTACTTC
>TRBD1|TRBJ1-6|TRBV4-3|-
CASSQVSGGIGSPLHF
TGCGCCAGCAGCCAAGTCTCAGGGGGAATCGGGTCACCCCTCCACTTT
>-|TRBJ1-4|TRBV19|-
CASSPGTSLEKLFF
TGTGCCAGTAGTCCGGGTACCTCGTTGGAAAAACTGTTTTTT
>-|TRBJ2-4|TRBV27|-
CASSPRLAWAKNIQYF
TGTGCCAGCAGTCCTCGGTTAGCCTGGGCCAAAAACATTCAGTACTTC
>-|TRBJ1-2|TRBV15|-
CATSRDLGVPNYGYTF
TGTGCCACCAGCAGAGATTTAGGAGTTCCTAACTATGGCTACACCTTC
>-|TRBJ1-2|TRBV14|-
CASSQGFTGFYGYTF
TGTGCCAGCAGCCAAGGGTTCACCGGTTTCTATGGCTACACCTTC
>-|TRBJ2-7|TRBV7-9|-
CASISGSTGDPYEQYF
TGTGCCAGCATCTCGGGGTCCACGGGCGACCCATACGAGCAGTACTTC
>-|TRBJ2-5|TRBV5-6|few
CASSLVGGPETQYF
TGTGCCAGCAGCTTGGTGGGGGGACCAGAGACCCAGTACTTC
>-|TRBJ2-6|TRBV9|-
CASSHPSTVSGANVLTF
TGTGCCAGCAGCCACCCTTCGACAGTCTCTGGGGCCAACGTCCTGACTTTC
>TRBD2|TRBJ2-2|TRBV6-5|-
CASSWASGNTGELFF
TGTGCCAGCAGTTGGGCTAGCGGGAACACCGGGGAGCTGTTTTTT
>TRBD2|TRBJ2-3|TRBV5-1|-
CASSSGLAGGGAGTDTQYF
TGCGCCAGCAGCTCCGGACTAGCGGGAGGGGGGGCTGGCACAGATACGCAGTATTTT
>TRBD2|TRBJ2-3|TRBV5-8|many
CASSLTPTSATWDTQYF
TGTGCCAGCAGCTTGACCCCGACTAGCGCCACGTGGGATACGCAGTATTTT
>-|TRBJ2-7|TRBV15|-
CATSRDRYSGTYEQYF
TGTGCCACCAGCAGAGATCGTTATAGCGGAACCTACGAGCAGTACTTC
>-|TRBJ1-2|TRBV7-9|-
CASSPWTEDDGYTF
TGTGCCAGCAGCCCATGGACAGAAGATGATGGCTACACCTTC
>-|TRBJ1-1|TRBV7-2|-
CASSLSMNTEAFF
TGTGCCAGCAGCTTATCAATGAACACTGAAGCTTTCTTT
>-|TRBJ2-7|TRBV11-3|-
CASSSIGGAFSSYEQYF
TGTGCCAGCAGCTCCATCGGAGGGGCCTTTAGCTCCTACGAGCAGTACTTC
>-|TRBJ2-7|TRBV27|few
CASSLQPGTVYEQYF
TGTGCCAGCAGTTTACAACCGGGGACTGTTTACGAGCAGTACTTC
>TRBD2|TRBJ2-2|TRBV4-2|-
CASSHVGREGGELFF
TGTGCCAGCAGCCATGTCGGGAGGGAAGGCGGGGAGCTGTTTTTT
>-|TRBJ2-7|TRBV11-2|-
CASSSEGGTYEQYF
TGTGCCAGCAGCTCGGAGGGCGGGACCTACGAGCAGTACTTC